The TCR beta chain under discussion was sequenced for a study of low-dose radiotherapy and immunotherapy resistance in tumors. Regarding time point: before trial treatment. Germline values: CDR1 MNHEY, CDR2 SMNVEV (reference sequence). Trimming cost V 0 bases and J 5 bases, with 7 bases left between them. This CDR3 spans 14 amino acids. This clonotype was detected a few times. Primers targeting TRAV and TRBV primed first-strand cDNA, covering alpha and beta chains. Amplification, which lasted around 20 PCR cycles, used a constant-region primer and V-primer adapter to amplify TCRs. TCRdb processed the reads anew with MiXCR; each CDR3 protein has one entry. The sample comprises 85,000 to 95,000 distinct CDR3 sequences, roughly a tenth of which are singletons, and about 1% rests with the top ten.

The sequencing used PBMCs, collected before treatment. This clonotype was obtained from a male donor with prostate cancer. J is TRBJ2-2 and V is TRBV27; no clear D gene. The CDR3 DNA sequence: TGTGCCAGCAGTTTATCGGGTTGGACCGGGGAGCTGTTTTTT. It codes for CASSLSGWTGELFF.